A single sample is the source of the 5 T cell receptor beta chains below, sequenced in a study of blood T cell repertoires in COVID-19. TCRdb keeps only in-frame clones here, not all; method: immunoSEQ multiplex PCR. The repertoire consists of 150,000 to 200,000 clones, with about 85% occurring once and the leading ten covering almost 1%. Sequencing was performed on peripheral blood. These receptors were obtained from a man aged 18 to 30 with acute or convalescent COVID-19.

This CDR3 reads CASSWAGDQPQHF. CDR3 DNA sequence: TGCGCCAGCAGCTGGGCAGGCGATCAGCCCCAGCATTTT. V is TRBV4-1 and J is TRBJ1-5; no reliable D call. Germline V gene lookup returns CDR1 MGHRA and CDR2 YSYEKL. The CDR3 has 13 amino acids. Deletions cut 5 bases from V and 5 bases from J, with 10 bases between.

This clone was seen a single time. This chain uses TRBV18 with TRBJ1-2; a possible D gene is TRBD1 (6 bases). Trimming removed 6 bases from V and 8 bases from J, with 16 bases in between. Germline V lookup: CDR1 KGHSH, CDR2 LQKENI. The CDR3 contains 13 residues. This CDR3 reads CASSRNTGSGYTF. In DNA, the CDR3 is TGTGCCAGCTCGCGTAATACAGGGAGCGGCTACACCTTC.

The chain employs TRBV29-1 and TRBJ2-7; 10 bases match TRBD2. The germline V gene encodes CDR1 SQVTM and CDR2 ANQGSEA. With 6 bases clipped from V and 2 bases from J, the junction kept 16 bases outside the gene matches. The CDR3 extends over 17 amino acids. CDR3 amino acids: CSVRSSGGPHTPYEQYV. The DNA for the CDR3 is TGCAGCGTCAGGTCTAGCGGGGGCCCACACACCCCCTACGAGCAGTACGTC.

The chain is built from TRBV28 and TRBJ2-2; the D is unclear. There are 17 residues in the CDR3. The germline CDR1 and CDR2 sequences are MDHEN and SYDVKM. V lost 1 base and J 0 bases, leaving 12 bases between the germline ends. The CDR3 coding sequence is TGTGCCAGCAGTTTATTCCGCGGAATACCGAACACCGGGGAGCTGTTTTTT. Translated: CASSLFRGIPNTGELFF. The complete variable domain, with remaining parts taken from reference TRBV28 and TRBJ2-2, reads DVKVTQSSRYLVKRTGEKVFLECVQDMDHENMFWYRQDPGLGLRLIYFSYDVKMKEKGDIPEGYSVSREKKERFSLILESASTNQTSMYLCASSLFRGIPNTGELFFGEGSRLTVL.

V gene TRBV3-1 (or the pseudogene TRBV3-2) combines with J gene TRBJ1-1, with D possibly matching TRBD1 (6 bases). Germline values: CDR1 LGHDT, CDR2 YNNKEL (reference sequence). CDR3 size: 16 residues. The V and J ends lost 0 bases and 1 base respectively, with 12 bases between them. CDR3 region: CASSQENRDPNTEAFF. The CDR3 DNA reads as TGTGCCAGCAGCCAAGAGAACAGGGACCCGAACACTGAAGCTTTCTTT.